This T cell receptor (beta chain) came from a study of cytomegalovirus exposure and HLA in healthy donors. This CDR3 has 15 residues. Trimming at V came to 4 bases and at J to 4 bases, leaving 4 bases not matched to a gene. Germline values: CDR1 LNHDA, CDR2 SQIVND (reference sequence). Measured with immunoSEQ multiplex PCR; TCRdb has only the in-frame clones, and not every one. The sample gives roughly 150,000 clones, around 84% of which show up once; under 9% is in the top ten. V gene TRBV19 combines with J gene TRBJ2-1, with 10 nucleotides matching TRBD2. Material: PBMCs. The sequence was collected from a man between 18 and 29 years old in good health and CMV-seropositive. The CDR3 spells CASSKAGGGYNEQFF. CDR3 sequence (DNA): TGTGCCAGTAGTAAAGCGGGAGGGGGATACAATGAGCAGTTCTTC.